The TCR beta chain described here comes from a study of OX40 agonist ivuxolimab in advanced cancers. The V gene's germline CDR1 is SGHRS and CDR2 YFSETQ. This CDR3 is built from 13 residues. With 5 bases removed from V and 7 bases from J, the gap between germline ends came to 15 bases. Clones were read by immunoSEQ multiplex PCR, and TCRdb kept only the in-frame ones, dropping some. The sample contains around 6,600 clones, about 70% of which appear only once. Study-wide results and limits: Individuals who were partial responders at 0.1-3.0 mg/kg had clonal expansion that ranked among the lowest.

Worth noting for this clone: Its antigen is still unknown.

The receptor was derived from an adult with an advanced solid tumor such as melanoma, head and neck, liver or kidney cancer. The J gene is TRBJ1-1, the V gene TRBV5-1, with D hard to call. The sample in question was CD4+ or CD8+ T cells sorted from blood, obtained in a trial of the OX40 agonist ivuxolimab. The CDR3 sequence: CASSLTTRNEAFF. The CDR3 DNA follows: TGCGCCAGCAGTCTGACTACACGGAATGAAGCTTTCTTT. The entire variable domain, with the rest obtained from reference TRBV5-1 and TRBJ1-1, is as follows: KAGVTQTPRYLIKTRGQQVTLSCSPISGHRSVSWYQQTPGQGLQFLFEYFSETQRNKGNFPGRFSGRQFSNSRSEMNVSTLELGDSALYLCASSLTTRNEAFFGQGTRLTVV.